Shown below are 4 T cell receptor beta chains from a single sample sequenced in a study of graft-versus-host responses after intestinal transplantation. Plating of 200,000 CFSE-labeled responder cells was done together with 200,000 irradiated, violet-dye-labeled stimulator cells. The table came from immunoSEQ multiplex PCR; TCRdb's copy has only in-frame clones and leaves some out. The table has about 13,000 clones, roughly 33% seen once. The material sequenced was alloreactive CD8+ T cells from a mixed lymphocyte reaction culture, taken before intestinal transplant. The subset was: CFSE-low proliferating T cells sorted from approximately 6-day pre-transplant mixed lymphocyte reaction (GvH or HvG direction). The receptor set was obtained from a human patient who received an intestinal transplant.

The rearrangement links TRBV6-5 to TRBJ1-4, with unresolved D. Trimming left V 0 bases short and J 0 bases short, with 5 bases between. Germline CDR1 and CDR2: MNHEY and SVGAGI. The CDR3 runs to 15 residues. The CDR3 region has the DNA TGTGCCAGCAGTTACTCTCGTGCAACTAATGAAAAACTGTTTTTT. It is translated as CASSYSRATNEKLFF.

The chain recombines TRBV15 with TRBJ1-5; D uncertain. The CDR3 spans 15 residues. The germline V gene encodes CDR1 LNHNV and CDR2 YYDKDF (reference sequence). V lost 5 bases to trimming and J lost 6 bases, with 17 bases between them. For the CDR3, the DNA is TGTGCCACCAGCCCCACCCCCGGCAGCGGTCAGCCCCAGCATTTT. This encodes CATSPTPGSGQPQHF. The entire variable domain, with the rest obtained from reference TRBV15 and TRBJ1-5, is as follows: DAMVIQNPRYQVTQFGKPVTLSCSQTLNHNVMYWYQQKSSQAPKLLFHYYDKDFNNEADTPDNFQSRRPNTSFCFLDIRSPGLGDTAMYLCATSPTPGSGQPQHFGDGTRLSIL.

The CDR3 reads CASSPILGDPSSFQETQYF. CDR3 bases: TGCGCCAGCAGCCCTATCCTAGGGGACCCATCGAGCTTCCAAGAGACCCAGTACTTC. The rearrangement joins TRBV4-1 to TRBJ2-5; possibly TRBD1 or TRBD2 for D (5 bases each). V lost 4 bases to trimming and J lost 1 base, with 25 bases between them. This CDR3 region has 19 residues. Germline CDR1 MGHRA, CDR2 YSYEKL.

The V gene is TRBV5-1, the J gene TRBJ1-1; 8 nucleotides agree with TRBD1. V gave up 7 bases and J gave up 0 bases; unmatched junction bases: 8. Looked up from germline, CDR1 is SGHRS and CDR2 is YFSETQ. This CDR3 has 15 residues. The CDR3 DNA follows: TGCGCCAGCTGCCCGACAGGGGCATTGAACACTGAAGCTTTCTTT. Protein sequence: CASCPTGALNTEAFF.